The next 30 T cell receptor beta chains were all read from a single sample in a study of PD-1 blockade in classical Hodgkin lymphoma. This table comes from immunoSEQ multiplex PCR, and its TCRdb copy is limited to in-frame clones, with some not included. The sample includes around 20,000 clones, 86% seen only once; the top ten take roughly 13%. Every patient experienced relapse after autologous stem cell transplantation, and brentuximab vedotin exposure varied. The starting material was peripheral blood mononuclear cells (PBMCs), obtained before the second cycle of nivolumab. The receptors were sampled from a human donor with classical Hodgkin lymphoma.

This chain links TRBV6-5 with TRBJ1-1, with 9 bases lining up with TRBD1. V gave up 6 bases and J gave up 0 bases; unmatched junction bases: 5. The length of the CDR3 is 15 residues. Looked up from germline, CDR1 is MNHEY and CDR2 is SVGAGI. CDR3 DNA: TGTGCCAGCAGCTCCGGGACAGGGCTGAACACTGAAGCTTTCTTT. As protein: CASSSGTGLNTEAFF.

The V gene is TRBV7-2, the J gene TRBJ2-7; 11 bases are a match to TRBD1. Losses at the gene ends were 4 bases for V and 5 bases for J; bases not matched to a gene: 4. Per germline, CDR1 SGHTA and CDR2 FQGNSA. This CDR3 is built from 14 residues. This CDR3 is CASSSGTGGDEQYF. For the CDR3, the DNA is TGTGCCAGCAGCTCCGGGACAGGGGGAGACGAGCAGTACTTC.

The chain recombines TRBV7-2 with TRBJ1-1; D call uncertain. CDR3 length equals 14 residues. V was clipped by 5 bases and J by 1 base, with 11 bases between them. Germline CDR1 and CDR2: SGHTA and FQGNSA. The CDR3 nucleotides read TGTGCCAGCAGCCCGGGCCAGTGGAACACTGAAGCTTTCTTT. It codes for CASSPGQWNTEAFF.

The chain combines TRBV6-5 with TRBJ1-3; TRBD1 is a possible D gene (5 bases). The CDR3 contains 14 residues. V was pared by 8 bases and J by 4 bases, with 15 bases between. CDR1 and CDR2 from the germline V gene are MNHEY and SVGAGI. CDR3 amino acids: CASSMVGAGNTIYF. CDR3 sequence (DNA): TGTGCCAGCTCGATGGTAGGGGCCGGAAACACCATATATTTT.

The V gene is TRBV5-1, the J gene TRBJ1-2; 9 nucleotides align to TRBD1. The trim removed 2 bases at V and 2 bases at J, leaving 4 bases unmatched. The V gene's germline CDR1 is SGHRS and CDR2 YFSETQ. The length of the CDR3 is 15 residues. CDR3 coding DNA: TGCGCCAGCAGCTTATCCGGGACAGGGAACTATGGCTACACCTTC. Protein: CASSLSGTGNYGYTF.

The chain uses TRBV6-5 and TRBJ1-2, with 12 bases matching TRBD1. Germline V lookup: CDR1 MNHEY, CDR2 SVGAGI. Trimming took 5 bases from V and 8 from J; bases not matched to a gene: 6. The CDR3 sequence is 14 residues long. The CDR3 sequence is CASSPGQGARGYTF. CDR3 coding DNA: TGTGCCAGCAGTCCGGGACAGGGGGCCAGGGGCTACACCTTC.

The chain couples TRBV6-5 to TRBJ2-7; the D call may be TRBD1 or TRBD2 (6 bases each). The CDR3 length is 15 residues. V lost 6 bases, J lost 2 bases, and 17 bases lay in between. Looked up from germline, CDR1 is MNHEY and CDR2 is SVGAGI. CDR3 residues: CASRNPGGEAYEQYF. CDR3 in DNA: TGTGCCAGCAGGAACCCCGGGGGCGAAGCCTACGAGCAGTACTTC.

The rearrangement uses TRBV5-1 and TRBJ1-1; D possibly corresponds to TRBD1 (5 bases). V lost 4 bases, J lost 1 base, and 11 bases lay in between. Per the germline V gene, CDR1 is SGHRS and CDR2 is YFSETQ. CDR3 length equals 14 residues. DNA for the CDR3: TGCGCCAGCAGCGAAGACAGCGCGAACACTGAAGCTTTCTTT. Translating gives CASSEDSANTEAFF.

The V and J genes are TRBV5-4 and TRBJ2-2; TRBD2 agrees at 13 bases. The trim removed 4 bases at V and 4 bases at J, leaving 4 bases unmatched. Germline-derived CDR1 and CDR2 are SGHNT and YYREEE (reference sequence). The CDR3 runs to 16 residues. CDR3 in DNA: TGTGCCAGCAGCCCTGGGACTAGCGGGGTCACCGGGGAGCTGTTTTTT. Protein product: CASSPGTSGVTGELFF.

This clone was counted a few times. The chain uses TRBV6-1 and TRBJ1-2; D is uncertain. The CDR3 extends over 14 amino acids. V lost 8 bases and J lost 2, with 15 bases in between. Germline CDR1 reads MNHNS; CDR2 reads SASEGT. The CDR3 sequence: CASRTAPTNYGYTF. DNA of the CDR3: TGTGCCAGCCGTACAGCCCCTACCAACTATGGCTACACCTTC.

V usage is TRBV5-1 and J usage is TRBJ2-3, with D possibly TRBD2 on 5 matching bases. V lost 3 bases and J 2 bases, leaving 16 bases between the germline ends. Germline CDR1 is SGHRS and CDR2 is YFSETQ. This CDR3 contains 16 residues. The CDR3 nucleotides are TGCGCCAGCAGCTCACCTGGACTCTTAAACACAGATACGCAGTATTTT. It codes for CASSSPGLLNTDTQYF. The full variable domain, its missing parts supplied by reference TRBV5-1 and TRBJ2-3, is KAGVTQTPRYLIKTRGQQVTLSCSPISGHRSVSWYQQTPGQGLQFLFEYFSETQRNKGNFPGRFSGRQFSNSRSEMNVSTLELGDSALYLCASSSPGLLNTDTQYFGPGTRLTVL.

This rearrangement joins TRBV10-2 to TRBJ2-1, with D unclear. Germline V gene sequence: CDR1 WSHSY, CDR2 SAAADI. Trimming left V 7 bases short and J 4 bases short, with 5 bases between. The CDR3 consists of 11 residues. The DNA of the CDR3 is TGCGCCAGCACTCGGTACAATGAGCAGTTCTTC. Protein product: CASTRYNEQFF.

This chain uses TRBV5-1 with TRBJ2-3, with TRBD2 matching 7 bases. V trimming: 1 base; J trimming: 2 bases; junction bases outside the gene matches: 1. This CDR3 has 14 residues. Germline values: CDR1 SGHRS, CDR2 YFSETQ. The CDR3 DNA reads TGCGCCAGCAGCTTGAGCGGGGACACAGATACGCAGTATTTT. It yields the protein CASSLSGDTDTQYF.

This clone appeared a few times. The rearrangement joins TRBV6-1 to TRBJ2-5, with a possible D match to TRBD2 (5 bases). This CDR3 comprises 16 residues. Deletions cut 3 bases from V and 5 bases from J, with 19 bases between. Germline-derived CDR1 and CDR2 are MNHNS and SASEGT. This chain's CDR3 is CASSDPGNYPQETQYF. CDR3 coding DNA: TGTGCCAGCAGTGATCCCGGGAACTATCCCCAGGAGACCCAGTACTTC.

This clone was seen once. This chain joins TRBV6-1 and TRBJ1-2; 9 bases line up with TRBD1. The CDR3 contains 14 residues. Germline loops: CDR1 MNHNS, CDR2 SASEGT. Trimming at V came to 5 bases and at J to 6 bases, leaving 7 bases not matched to a gene. The CDR3 reads CASSYLRQGDGYTF. The DNA of the CDR3 is TGTGCCAGCAGTTATCTTAGACAGGGGGATGGCTACACCTTC.

V usage is TRBV5-1 and J usage is TRBJ1-3; D gene ambiguous. V lost 4 bases, J lost 2 bases, and 10 bases lay in between. Germline CDR1 SGHRS, CDR2 YFSETQ. The CDR3 is 14 amino acids. The CDR3 sequence: CASSPSGTGNTIYF. CDR3 bases: TGCGCCAGCAGCCCGAGCGGGACTGGAAACACCATATATTTT.

The V gene is TRBV5-1, the J gene TRBJ1-2; 7 bases line up with TRBD1. J gave up 7 bases and V 0 bases, and 6 bases lay outside the gene matches. CDR1 and CDR2 from the germline V gene are SGHRS and YFSETQ. The CDR3 totals 14 residues. CDR3 protein: CASSLGQGVSGYTF. The CDR3 bases are TGCGCCAGCAGCTTGGGACAGGGAGTCAGTGGCTACACCTTC.

The genes are TRBV6-5 and TRBJ2-7, with D possibly matching TRBD1 (5 bases). V was trimmed by 0 bases and J by 5 bases, leaving 11 bases between them. The V gene's germline CDR1 is MNHEY and CDR2 SVGAGI. The CDR3 sequence is 14 residues long. CDR3 nucleotides: TGTGCCAGCAGTTACTCGAAGGCAGGGAACGAGCAGTACTTC. Amino acid sequence: CASSYSKAGNEQYF.

The V and J genes are TRBV7-9 and TRBJ1-6; D is unclear. Germline V lookup: CDR1 SEHNR, CDR2 FQNEAQ (reference sequence). V was pared by 5 bases and J by 6 bases, with 11 bases between. The CDR3 consists of 14 residues. The CDR3 coding sequence is TGTGCCAGCAGCCACGACGGGCGTAATTCACCCCTCCACTTT. Its translation: CASSHDGRNSPLHF.

In its sample, this clone was seen a few times. The CDR3 reads CASSSPPLTPLHF. Written as DNA, the CDR3 is TGTGCCAGCAGTTCCCCCCCGTTGACACCCCTCCACTTT. This chain links TRBV6-6 with TRBJ1-6, with no clear D. Germline V gives CDR1 MNHNY, CDR2 SVGAGI (reference sequence). The CDR3 runs 13 residues. Between the trimmed V and J ends, which lost 4 bases and 11 bases, there was a span of 12 bases.

The V and J genes are TRBV10-1 and TRBJ1-1, with 10 bases lining up with TRBD1. This CDR3 has 14 residues. Per germline, CDR1 WNHNN and CDR2 SYGVQD (reference sequence). The J segment lost 3 bases and the V segment lost 7 bases, leaving 5 bases of the junction unmatched. The CDR3 is CASTPDRGDTEAFF. The CDR3 DNA reads TGCGCCAGCACCCCGGACAGGGGGGACACTGAAGCTTTCTTT.

The chain couples TRBV5-1 to TRBJ2-5; D is ambiguous. The CDR3 sequence is 14 residues long. The germline CDR1 and CDR2 sequences are SGHRS and YFSETQ. V lost 4 bases and J lost 1, with 11 bases in between. The CDR3 is CASSHKGVQETQYF. The CDR3 bases are TGCGCCAGCAGCCACAAGGGTGTCCAAGAGACCCAGTACTTC.

This clone was picked up a small number of times. The chain has TRBV21-1 and TRBJ2-3; TRBD2, the table's D call, was not compared with the DNA. TRBV21-1 is reported as a pseudogene. The CDR3 covers 16 residues. In nucleotides, the CDR3 is TGTGCCAGCAGCAAAGAGGGGGGGCAGTGTACAGATACGCAGTATTTT. This codes for CASSKEGGQCTDTQYF.

This sequence joins TRBV13 and TRBJ1-1; the D is unclear. V lost 1 base, J lost 11 bases, and 14 bases lay in between. The CDR3 is made up of 13 amino acids. Germline V lookup: CDR1 PRHDT, CDR2 FYEKMQ (reference sequence). CDR3 amino acids: CASSLAWEGGAFF. The CDR3 DNA sequence: TGTGCCAGCAGCTTAGCTTGGGAGGGTGGCGCTTTCTTT.

The gene calls are TRBV6-6 and TRBJ1-1; no definite D call. CDR1 is MNHNY and CDR2 is SVGAGI in the germline V gene (reference sequence). Trimming cost V 2 bases and J 0 bases, with 4 bases left between them. The CDR3 extends over 13 amino acids. The CDR3 DNA follows: TGTGCCAGCAGTTACGAGCTGAACACTGAAGCTTTCTTT. As protein: CASSYELNTEAFF.

The chain combines TRBV5-1 with TRBJ2-5, with a weak D call TRBD1 (6 bases). The DNA end favors TRBJ2-7, so the J call may be wrong. This CDR3 spans 19 amino acids. Germline CDR1 is SGHRS and CDR2 is YFSETQ. The CDR3 region is CASSLAWDNSPLLSYEQYF. DNA of the CDR3: TGCGCCAGCAGCTTGGCCTGGGACAACTCGCCTCTCCTGTCCTACGAGCAGTACTTC.

The chain is built from TRBV7-9 and TRBJ2-7, with 12 bases identical to TRBD2. This CDR3 has 15 amino acids. V gave up 4 bases and J gave up 7 bases; unmatched junction bases: 8. Germline loops: CDR1 SEHNR, CDR2 FQNEAQ (reference sequence). The CDR3 DNA reads as TGTGCCAGCAGCTCTAGCGGGGGGGCGTCCACGGAGCAGTACTTC. Amino acid sequence: CASSSSGGASTEQYF.

This clone was seen once. This rearrangement joins TRBV4-2 to TRBJ1-2; 9 bases align to TRBD1. The V and J ends lost 4 bases and 3 bases, in that order; junction bases with no gene match: 6. The germline V gene has CDR1 LGHNA and CDR2 YNFKEQ. The CDR3 contains 15 residues. CDR3: CASSLGTGTDYGYTF. The DNA for the CDR3 is TGTGCCAGCAGCCTGGGGACAGGGACCGACTATGGCTACACCTTC.

The rearrangement uses TRBV2 and TRBJ1-2; D is unclear. CDR1 is SNHLY, CDR2 FYNNEI, per germline. The ends were cut back, 7 bases at V and 8 bases at J, with 11 bases in the middle. The CDR3 is 11 amino acids. CDR3 in DNA: TGTGCCAGCAAAGCCGATGCGGGCTACACCTTC. It specifies CASKADAGYTF.

V and J are TRBV6-5 and TRBJ2-2; 8 bases line up with TRBD1. Germline CDR1 MNHEY, CDR2 SVGAGI. V lost 5 bases and J lost 5; bases outside the gene matches: 7. The CDR3 extends over 15 amino acids. In nucleotides, the CDR3 is TGTGCCAGCAGTCCCGGACAGGGTGGAACCGGGGAGCTGTTTTTT. Protein product: CASSPGQGGTGELFF.